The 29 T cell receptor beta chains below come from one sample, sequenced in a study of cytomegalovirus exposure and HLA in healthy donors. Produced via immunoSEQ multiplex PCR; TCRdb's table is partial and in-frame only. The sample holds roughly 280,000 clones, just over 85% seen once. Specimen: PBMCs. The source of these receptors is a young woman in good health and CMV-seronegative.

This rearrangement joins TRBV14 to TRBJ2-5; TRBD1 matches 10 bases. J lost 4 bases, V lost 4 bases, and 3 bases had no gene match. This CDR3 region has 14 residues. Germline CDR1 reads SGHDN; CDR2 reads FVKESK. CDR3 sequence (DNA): TGTGCCAGCAGCCCCTGGGACAGGGGAGAGACCCAGTACTTC. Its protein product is CASSPWDRGETQYF. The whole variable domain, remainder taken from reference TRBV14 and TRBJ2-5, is EAGVTQFPSHSVIEKGQTVTLRCDPISGHDNLYWYRRVMGKEIKFLLHFVKESKQDESGMPNNRFLAERTGGTYSTLKVQPAELEDSGVYFCASSPWDRGETQYFGPGTRLLVL.

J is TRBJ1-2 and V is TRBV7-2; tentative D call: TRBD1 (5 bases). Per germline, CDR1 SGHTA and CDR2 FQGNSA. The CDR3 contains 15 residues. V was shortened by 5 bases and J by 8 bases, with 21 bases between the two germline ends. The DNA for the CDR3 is TGTGCCAGCAGCCCAGGGAGGGTAGATCAGGGAGGCTACACCTTC. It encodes CASSPGRVDQGGYTF. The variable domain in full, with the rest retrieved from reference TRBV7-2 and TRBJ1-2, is GAGVSQSPSNKVTEKGKDVELRCDPISGHTALYWYRQSLGQGLEFLIYFQGNSAPDKSGLPSDRFSAERTGGSVSTLTIQRTQQEDSAVYLCASSPGRVDQGGYTFGSGTRLTVV.

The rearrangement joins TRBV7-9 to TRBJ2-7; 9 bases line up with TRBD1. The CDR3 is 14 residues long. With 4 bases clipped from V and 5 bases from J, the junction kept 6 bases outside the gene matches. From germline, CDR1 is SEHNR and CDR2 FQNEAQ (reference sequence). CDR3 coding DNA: TGTGCCAGCAGCTCGACAGGGGGTCGGGACGAGCAGTACTTC. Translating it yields CASSSTGGRDEQYF.

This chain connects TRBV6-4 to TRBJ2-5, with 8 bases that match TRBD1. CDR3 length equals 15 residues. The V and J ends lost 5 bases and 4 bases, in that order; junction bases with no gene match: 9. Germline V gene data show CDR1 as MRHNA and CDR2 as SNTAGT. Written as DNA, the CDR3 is TGTGCCAGCAGTATTACAGGGGGAAGCGGAGAGACCCAGTACTTC. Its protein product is CASSITGGSGETQYF.

The CDR3 loop reads CASGGPGAGNEQFF. The CDR3 nucleotides read TGTGCCAGCGGGGGGCCGGGAGCGGGAAATGAGCAGTTCTTC. This chain links TRBV2 with TRBJ2-1; maybe TRBD2 (7 bases). CDR1 and CDR2 from the germline V gene are SNHLY and FYNNEI. V dropped 8 bases and J dropped 7 bases, with 18 bases sitting between them. CDR3 size: 14 residues. The entire variable domain, with the rest obtained from reference TRBV2 and TRBJ2-1, is as follows: EPEVTQTPSHQVTQMGQEVILRCVPISNHLYFYWYRQILGQKVEFLVSFYNNEISEKSEIFDDQFSVERPDGSNFTLKIRSTKLEDSAMYFCASGGPGAGNEQFFGPGTRLTVL.

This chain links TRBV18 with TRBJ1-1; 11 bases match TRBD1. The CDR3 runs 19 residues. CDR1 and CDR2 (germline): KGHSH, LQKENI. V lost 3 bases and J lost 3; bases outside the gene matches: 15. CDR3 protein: CASSPYTIPGQGGDTEAFF. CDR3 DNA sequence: TGTGCCAGCTCACCCTATACGATTCCGGGACAGGGGGGGGACACTGAAGCTTTCTTT.

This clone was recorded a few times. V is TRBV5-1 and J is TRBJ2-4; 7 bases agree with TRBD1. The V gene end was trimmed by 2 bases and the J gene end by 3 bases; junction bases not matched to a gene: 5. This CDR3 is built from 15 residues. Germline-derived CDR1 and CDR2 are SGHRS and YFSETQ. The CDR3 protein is CASSLIQGSKNIQYF. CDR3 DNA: TGCGCCAGCAGCTTAATACAGGGGAGCAAAAACATTCAGTACTTC.

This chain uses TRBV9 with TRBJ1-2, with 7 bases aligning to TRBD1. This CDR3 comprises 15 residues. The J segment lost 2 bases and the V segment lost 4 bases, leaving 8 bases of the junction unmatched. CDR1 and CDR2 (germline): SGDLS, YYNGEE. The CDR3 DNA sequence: TGTGCCAGCAGCCCCCGACAGGGTTGGAACTATGGCTACACCTTC. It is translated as CASSPRQGWNYGYTF.

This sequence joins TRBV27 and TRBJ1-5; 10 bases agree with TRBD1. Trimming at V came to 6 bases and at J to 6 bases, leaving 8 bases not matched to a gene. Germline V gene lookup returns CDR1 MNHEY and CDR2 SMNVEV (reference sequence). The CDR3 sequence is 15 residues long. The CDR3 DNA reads TGTGCCAGCAGCCACGGACAGGGGGAAGGTCAGCCCCAGCATTTT. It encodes CASSHGQGEGQPQHF.

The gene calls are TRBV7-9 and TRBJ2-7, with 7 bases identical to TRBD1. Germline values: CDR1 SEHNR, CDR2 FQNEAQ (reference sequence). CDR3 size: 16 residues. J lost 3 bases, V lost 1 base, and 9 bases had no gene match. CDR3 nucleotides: TGTGCCAGCAGCTTAGGAGACAGGGTGGGCTACTACGAGCAGTACTTC. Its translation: CASSLGDRVGYYEQYF.

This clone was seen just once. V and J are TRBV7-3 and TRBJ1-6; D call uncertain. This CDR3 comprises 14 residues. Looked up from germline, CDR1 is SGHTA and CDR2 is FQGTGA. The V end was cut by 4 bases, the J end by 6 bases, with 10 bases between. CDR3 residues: CASSSGLSNSPLHF. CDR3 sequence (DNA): TGTGCCAGCAGCTCAGGACTGAGTAATTCACCCCTCCACTTT.

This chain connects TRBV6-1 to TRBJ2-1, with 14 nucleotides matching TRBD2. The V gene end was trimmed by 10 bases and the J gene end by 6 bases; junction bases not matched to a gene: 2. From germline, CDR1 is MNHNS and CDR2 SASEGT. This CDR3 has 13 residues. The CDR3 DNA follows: TGTGCCACGGGACTAGCGGGGGTCAATGAGCAGTTCTTC. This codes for CATGLAGVNEQFF.

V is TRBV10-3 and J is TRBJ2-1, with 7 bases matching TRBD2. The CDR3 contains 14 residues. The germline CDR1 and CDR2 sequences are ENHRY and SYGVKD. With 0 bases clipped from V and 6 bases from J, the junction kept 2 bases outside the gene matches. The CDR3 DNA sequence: TGTGCCATCAGTGAGTCGACTAGCAGCAATGAGCAGTTCTTC. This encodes CAISESTSSNEQFF.

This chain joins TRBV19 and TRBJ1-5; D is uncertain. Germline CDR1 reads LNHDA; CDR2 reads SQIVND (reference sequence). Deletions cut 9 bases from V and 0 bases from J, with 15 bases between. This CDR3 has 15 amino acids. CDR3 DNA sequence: TGTGCCAGCACACGGGAATCGTATAGCAATCAGCCCCAGCATTTT. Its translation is CASTRESYSNQPQHF.

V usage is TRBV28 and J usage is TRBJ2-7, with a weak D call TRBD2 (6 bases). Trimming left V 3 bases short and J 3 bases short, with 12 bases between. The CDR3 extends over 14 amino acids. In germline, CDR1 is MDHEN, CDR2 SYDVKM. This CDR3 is CASSFPGGIYEQYF. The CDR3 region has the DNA TGTGCCAGCAGTTTCCCCGGGGGTATCTACGAGCAGTACTTC. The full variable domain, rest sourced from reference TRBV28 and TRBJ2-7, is DVKVTQSSRYLVKRTGEKVFLECVQDMDHENMFWYRQDPGLGLRLIYFSYDVKMKEKGDIPEGYSVSREKKERFSLILESASTNQTSMYLCASSFPGGIYEQYFGPGTRLTVT.

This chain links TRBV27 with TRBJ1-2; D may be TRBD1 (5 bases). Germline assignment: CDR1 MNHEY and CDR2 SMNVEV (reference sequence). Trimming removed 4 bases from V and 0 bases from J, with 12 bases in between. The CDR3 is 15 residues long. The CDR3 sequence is CASSSVDKSNYGYTF. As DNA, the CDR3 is TGTGCCAGCAGTTCCGTGGACAAATCTAACTATGGCTACACCTTC.

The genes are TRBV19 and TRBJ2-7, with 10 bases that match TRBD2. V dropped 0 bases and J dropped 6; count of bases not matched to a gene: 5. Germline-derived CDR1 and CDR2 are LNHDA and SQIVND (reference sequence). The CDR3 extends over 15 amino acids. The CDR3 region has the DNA TGTGCCAGTAGTATAGATCTAGCGGGAGTTCGCGAGCAGTACTTC. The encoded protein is CASSIDLAGVREQYF. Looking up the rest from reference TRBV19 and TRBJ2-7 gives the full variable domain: DGGITQSPKYLFRKEGQNVTLSCEQNLNHDAMYWYRQDPGQGLRLIYYSQIVNDFQKGDIAEGYSVSREKKESFPLTVTSAQKNPTAFYLCASSIDLAGVREQYFGPGTRLTVT.

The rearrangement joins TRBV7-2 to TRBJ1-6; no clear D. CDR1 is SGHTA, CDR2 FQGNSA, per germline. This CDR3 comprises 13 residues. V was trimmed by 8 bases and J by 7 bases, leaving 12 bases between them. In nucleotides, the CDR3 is TGTGCCAGCTCCCTTCGGGAGAATTCACCCCTCCACTTT. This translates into CASSLRENSPLHF.

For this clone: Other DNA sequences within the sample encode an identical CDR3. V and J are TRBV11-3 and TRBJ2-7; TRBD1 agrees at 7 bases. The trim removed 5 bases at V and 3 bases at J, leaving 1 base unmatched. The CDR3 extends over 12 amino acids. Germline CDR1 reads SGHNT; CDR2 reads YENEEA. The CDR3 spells CASSRDSYEQYF. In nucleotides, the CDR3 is TGTGCCAGCAGCCGGGACAGCTACGAGCAGTACTTC.

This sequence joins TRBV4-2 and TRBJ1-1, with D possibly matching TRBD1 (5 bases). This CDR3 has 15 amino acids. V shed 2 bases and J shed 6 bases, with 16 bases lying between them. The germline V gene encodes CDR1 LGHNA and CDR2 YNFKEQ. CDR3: CASSQPTGGRAEAFF. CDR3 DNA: TGTGCCAGCAGCCAACCGACTGGGGGGAGGGCTGAAGCTTTCTTT.

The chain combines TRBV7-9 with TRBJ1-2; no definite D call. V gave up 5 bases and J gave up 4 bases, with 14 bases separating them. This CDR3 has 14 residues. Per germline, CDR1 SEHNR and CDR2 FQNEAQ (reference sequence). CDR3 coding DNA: TGTGCCAGCAGCCAGTCGTCCATAATCTATGGCTACACCTTC. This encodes CASSQSSIIYGYTF.

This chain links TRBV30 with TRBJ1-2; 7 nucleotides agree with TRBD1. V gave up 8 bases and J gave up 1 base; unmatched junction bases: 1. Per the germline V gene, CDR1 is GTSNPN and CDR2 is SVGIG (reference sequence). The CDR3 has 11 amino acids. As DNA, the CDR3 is TGTGCCGGGACAGATAACTATGGCTACACCTTC. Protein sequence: CAGTDNYGYTF. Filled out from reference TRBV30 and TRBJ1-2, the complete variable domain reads SQTIHQWPATLVQPVGSPLSLECTVEGTSNPNLYWYRQAAGRGLQLLFYSVGIGQISSEVPQNLSASRPQDRQFILSSKKLLLSDSGFYLCAGTDNYGYTFGSGTRLTVV.

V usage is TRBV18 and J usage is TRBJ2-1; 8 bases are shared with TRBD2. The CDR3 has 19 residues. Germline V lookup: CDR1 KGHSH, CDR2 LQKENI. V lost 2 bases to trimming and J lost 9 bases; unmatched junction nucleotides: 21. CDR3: CASSPSLTAKPGLVREQFF. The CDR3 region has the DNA TGTGCCAGCTCACCATCTCTAACCGCAAAGCCGGGACTAGTGCGTGAGCAGTTCTTC.

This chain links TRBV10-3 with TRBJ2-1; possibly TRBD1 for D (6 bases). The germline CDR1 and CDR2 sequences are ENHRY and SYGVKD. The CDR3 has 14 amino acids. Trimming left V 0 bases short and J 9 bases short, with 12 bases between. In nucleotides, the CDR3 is TGTGCCATCAGTGAGTCGATGGGGGCAGGTGAGCAGTTCTTC. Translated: CAISESMGAGEQFF.

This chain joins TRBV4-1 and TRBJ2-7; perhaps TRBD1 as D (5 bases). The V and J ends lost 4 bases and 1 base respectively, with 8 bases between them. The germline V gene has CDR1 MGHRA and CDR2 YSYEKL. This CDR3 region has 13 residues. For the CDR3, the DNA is TGCGCCAGCAGCCCGGACATGTCCTACGAGCAGTACTTC. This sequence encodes CASSPDMSYEQYF.

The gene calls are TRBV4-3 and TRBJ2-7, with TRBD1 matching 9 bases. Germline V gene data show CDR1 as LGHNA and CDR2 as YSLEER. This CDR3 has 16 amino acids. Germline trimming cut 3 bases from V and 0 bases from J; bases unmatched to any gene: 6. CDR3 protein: CASSQGQGGGSYEQYF. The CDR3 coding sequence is TGCGCCAGCAGCCAGGGACAGGGCGGAGGCTCCTACGAGCAGTACTTC.

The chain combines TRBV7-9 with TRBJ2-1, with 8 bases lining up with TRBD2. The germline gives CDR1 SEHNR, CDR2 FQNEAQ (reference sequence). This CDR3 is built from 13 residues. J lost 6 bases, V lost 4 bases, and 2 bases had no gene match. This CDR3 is CASSSTSVNEQFF. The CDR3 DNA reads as TGTGCCAGCAGCTCGACTAGCGTCAATGAGCAGTTCTTC.

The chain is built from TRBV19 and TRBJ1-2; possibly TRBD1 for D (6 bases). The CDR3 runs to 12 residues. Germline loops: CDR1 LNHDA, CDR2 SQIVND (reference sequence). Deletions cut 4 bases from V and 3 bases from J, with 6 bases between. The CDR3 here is CASSTGDYGYTF. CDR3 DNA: TGTGCCAGTAGTACAGGGGACTATGGCTACACCTTC. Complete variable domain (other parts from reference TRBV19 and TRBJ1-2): DGGITQSPKYLFRKEGQNVTLSCEQNLNHDAMYWYRQDPGQGLRLIYYSQIVNDFQKGDIAEGYSVSREKKESFPLTVTSAQKNPTAFYLCASSTGDYGYTFGSGTRLTVV.

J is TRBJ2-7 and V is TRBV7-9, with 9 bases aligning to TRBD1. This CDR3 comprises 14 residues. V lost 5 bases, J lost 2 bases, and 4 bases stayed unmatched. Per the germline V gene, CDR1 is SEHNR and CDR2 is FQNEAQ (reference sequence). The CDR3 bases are TGTGCCAGCAGCCTACAGGGGGCGGCCTACGAGCAGTACTTC. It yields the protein CASSLQGAAYEQYF.